This TCR beta chain was documented in a study of Graves' ophthalmopathy and Graves' hyperthyroidism. Trimming cost V 3 bases and J 8 bases, with 20 bases left between them. The CDR3 totals 15 residues. Germline V CDR1 and CDR2: SGHTA, FQGNSA. This clonotype was found a few times. Researchers took RNA transcripts and amplified TCR beta CDR3 regions from them. Following a first-round RT-PCR that used HTBI primers, a second-round multiplex PCR was carried out. TCRdb recomputed calls from the multiplex PCR reads with MiXCR, one row per CDR3 protein. Among around 1.1 million distinct CDR3 sequences listed, about 36% were seen once.

The material sequenced was peripheral blood or thyroid tissue (not recorded which). The chain carries TRBV7-2 and TRBJ2-7; possibly TRBD1 for D (6 bases). The TCR sequence derives from an adult man with Graves' hyperthyroidism. CDR3 sequence reads: CASSLGATVGRKQYF. CDR3 DNA: TGTGCCAGCAGCTTGGGGGCGACAGTGGGGAGAAAGCAGTACTTC.